These 7 T cell receptor beta chains originate from one sample sequenced in a study of cytomegalovirus exposure and HLA in healthy donors. The protocol was immunoSEQ multiplex PCR, while the TCRdb copy is restricted to in-frame clones and leaves out a portion. The repertoire consists of more than 85,000 clones, with 93% occurring once and the leading ten covering approximately 1%. The source material was PBMCs. These receptors all come from a woman in her thirties in good health and CMV-seropositive.

The rearrangement links TRBV19 to TRBJ2-1; TRBD2 agrees at 9 bases. There are 16 residues in the CDR3. Germline CDR1 and CDR2: LNHDA and SQIVND (reference sequence). V lost 2 bases, J lost 4 bases, and 6 bases stayed unmatched. CDR3: CASSIIAGAAYNEQFF. CDR3 bases: TGTGCCAGTAGTATAATAGCGGGAGCGGCATACAATGAGCAGTTCTTC.

This clone was detected only a few times. This chain connects TRBV19 to TRBJ1-5; a possible D gene is TRBD1 (5 bases). Germline lookup yields CDR1 LNHDA and CDR2 SQIVND (reference sequence). This CDR3 comprises 14 residues. Between the trimmed V and J ends, which lost 5 bases and 0 bases, there was a span of 8 bases. The CDR3 DNA reads as TGTGCCAGTAGTTTGACAGCTAGCAATCAGCCCCAGCATTTT. This translates into CASSLTASNQPQHF.

This chain links TRBV6-5 with TRBJ2-7; D not certain. V lost 3 bases and J lost 2, with 8 bases in between. Germline CDR1 and CDR2: MNHEY and SVGAGI. CDR3 size: 13 residues. This chain's CDR3 is CASSYLGAYEQYF. The DNA for the CDR3 is TGTGCCAGCAGTTATCTAGGCGCCTACGAGCAGTACTTC.

The chain recombines TRBV7-3 with TRBJ1-5; the match to TRBD1 covers 8 bases. J lost 4 bases, V lost 4 bases, and 27 bases had no gene match. This CDR3 has 22 residues. The germline V gene encodes CDR1 SGHTA and CDR2 FQGTGA. Here the CDR3 DNA reads TGTGCCAGCAGCTCCCACCTAACCCTGGGACAGGTTCTACCATGGGGAAATCAGCCCCAGCATTTT. It specifies CASSSHLTLGQVLPWGNQPQHF.

This sequence joins TRBV5-6 and TRBJ2-7; D call uncertain. This CDR3 has 13 amino acids. Germline V gene lookup returns CDR1 SGHDT and CDR2 YYEEEE. Trimming removed 7 bases at V and 0 bases at J, with 11 bases between. CDR3 in amino acids: CASLDTSSYEQYF. The CDR3 DNA reads TGTGCCAGCCTTGATACGAGCTCCTACGAGCAGTACTTC.

This clone was counted a single time. V gene TRBV15 combines with J gene TRBJ2-7, with TRBD1 as a possible D gene (6 bases). The V gene lost 4 bases and the J gene lost 0 bases, with 10 bases spanning the gap. This CDR3 comprises 14 residues. Germline V gives CDR1 LNHNV, CDR2 YYDKDF (reference sequence). This CDR3 reads CATSNRQDSYEQYF. The CDR3 nucleotides are TGTGCCACCAGCAATCGACAGGACTCCTACGAGCAGTACTTC.

The chain uses TRBV18 and TRBJ1-1; D is perhaps TRBD1 (6 bases). Germline CDR1 is KGHSH and CDR2 is LQKENI. The ends were cut back, 3 bases at V and 1 base at J, with 15 bases in the middle. This CDR3 spans 16 amino acids. Written as DNA, the CDR3 is TGTGCCAGCTCACCTTTTTTCGACAGGAGGAACACTGAAGCTTTCTTT. Its protein product is CASSPFFDRRNTEAFF.